Reported below is one T cell receptor beta chain. Seattle's cohort entered during active infection and was followed longitudinally. In the authors' workflow: Reference gene primer amplification in the assay estimated nucleated cell counts. The table came from immunoSEQ multiplex PCR; TCRdb's copy has only in-frame clones and leaves some out. The V and J calls and the clone size are those of that table, but D and trimming were determined from the DNA. The sample includes roughly 320,000 clones, 75% to 90% of them seen just once. The data originate from a study of blood T cell repertoires in COVID-19. Study summary: Spain, Italy and the United States supplied samples that represented acute and convalescent COVID-19.

From germline, CDR1 is SGHDT and CDR2 YYEEEE. V dropped 5 bases and J dropped 8; count of bases not matched to a gene: 20. This CDR3 spans 18 amino acids. This sequence was found in a woman in her 50s with COVID-19, enrolled during active disease. This chain uses TRBV5-6 with TRBJ2-1, with TRBD2 identical over 9 bases. Sequenced material: peripheral blood. The DNA of the CDR3 is TGTGCCAGCAGTTCCTTAGCTTATATAGCGGGAGTAGATGATGAGCAGTTCTTC. This codes for CASSSLAYIAGVDDEQFF.